These 14 T cell receptor beta chains were sequenced from one sample in a study of identical twins. Using its own MiXCR run on the 5' RACE reads, TCRdb lists one record per CDR3 protein. The sample consists of approximately 350,000 distinct CDR3 sequences, 12% of them appearing once. The same sample was also studied in work on yellow fever vaccine responses in identical twins.

The sample consisted of CD8+ T cells sorted from blood. All receptors derive from a woman under 30 in good health.

In this sample, this clonotype turned up a few times. The V gene is TRBV15, the J gene TRBJ2-7; TRBD1 aligns across 7 bases. V lost 8 bases to trimming and J lost 2 bases; unmatched junction nucleotides: 3. The germline V gene has CDR1 LNHNV and CDR2 YYDKDF (reference sequence). There are 12 residues in the CDR3. Here the CDR3 reads CATQGETYEQYF. For the CDR3, the DNA is TGTGCCACCCAGGGGGAGACCTACGAGCAGTACTTC. Using reference TRBV15 and TRBJ2-7 for the parts outside the CDR3, the full variable domain is DAMVIQNPRYQVTQFGKPVTLSCSQTLNHNVMYWYQQKSSQAPKLLFHYYDKDFNNEADTPDNFQSRRPNTSFCFLDIRSPGLGDTAMYLCATQGETYEQYFGPGTRLTVT.

As to this clonotype: This may be a read error, as it is one base from a much larger clone. The chain couples TRBV6-1 to TRBJ2-5, with 13 bases matching TRBD2. This CDR3 contains 15 residues. Germline CDR1 is MNHNS and CDR2 is SASEGT. CDR3 residues: CASSTLAGGRETHYF. DNA of the CDR3: TGTGCCAGCAGCACACTAGCGGGGGGGCGAGAGACCCACTACTTC.

This rearrangement joins TRBV7-9 to TRBJ2-5; TRBD2 matches at 7 bases. Germline values: CDR1 SEHNR, CDR2 FQNEAQ (reference sequence). This CDR3 is 14 amino acids long. The trim removed 5 bases at V and 5 bases at J, leaving 8 bases unmatched. The CDR3 region has the DNA TGTGCCAGCAGCCTCTACGGGGGGAGTGAGACCCAGTACTTC. It specifies CASSLYGGSETQYF.

The chain joins TRBV20-1 to TRBJ2-1, with no clear D. CDR1 is DFQATT, CDR2 SNEGSKA, per germline (reference sequence). The CDR3 is 14 residues long. V lost 0 bases to trimming and J lost 2 bases, with 8 bases between them. CDR3 sequence: CSARERLPYNEQFF. The CDR3 DNA reads as TGCAGTGCTAGAGAACGCTTGCCCTACAATGAGCAGTTCTTC.

The rearrangement links TRBV27 to TRBJ2-2; 7 positions match TRBD1. Germline CDR1 and CDR2: MNHEY and SMNVEV (reference sequence). The junction had 1 base not matched to a gene; V was cut back by 4 bases and J by 5 bases. The CDR3 length is 13 residues. CDR3 nucleotides: TGTGCCAGCAGTTCGGGACAGACCGGGGAGCTGTTTTTT. Its protein is CASSSGQTGELFF.

This clonotype was detected only a few times. CDR3 loop: CASSESRQANYEQYF. CDR3 DNA: TGTGCCAGCAGTGAATCCCGGCAGGCAAACTACGAGCAGTACTTC. The genes are TRBV25-1 and TRBJ2-7; D unclear. Trimming took 1 base from V and 3 from J, leaving 13 bases between them. Germline CDR1 MGHDK, CDR2 SYGVNS. The CDR3 sequence is 15 residues long.

This clonotype was observed at least ten times. The gene calls are TRBV15 and TRBJ2-1; no firm D call. Germline V CDR1 and CDR2: LNHNV, YYDKDF (reference sequence). V lost 0 bases and J 1 base, leaving 10 bases between the germline ends. The CDR3 spans 16 residues. This chain's CDR3 is CATSRDDVGSYNEQFF. CDR3 coding DNA: TGTGCCACCAGCAGAGATGATGTGGGATCCTACAATGAGCAGTTCTTC. The variable domain in full, completed from reference TRBV15 and TRBJ2-1, reads DAMVIQNPRYQVTQFGKPVTLSCSQTLNHNVMYWYQQKSSQAPKLLFHYYDKDFNNEADTPDNFQSRRPNTSFCFLDIRSPGLGDTAMYLCATSRDDVGSYNEQFFGPGTRLTVL.

The CDR3 sequence: CASSYSITGQDVETQYF. CDR3 sequence (DNA): TGTGCCAGCAGTTACTCGATAACAGGCCAGGATGTGGAGACCCAGTACTTC. V gene TRBV6-2 or TRBV6-3 combines with J gene TRBJ2-5; possible D gene TRBD1, 5 bases. Germline V gene sequence: CDR1 MNHEY, CDR2 SVGEGT. Trimming shortened V by 0 bases and J by 5 bases, and 19 bases separated the two germline ends. The CDR3 sequence is 17 residues long.

This clonotype has more than one count but fewer than ten. This rearrangement joins TRBV28 to TRBJ2-1; TRBD1 matches at 7 bases. This CDR3 region has 16 residues. Trimming cost V 6 bases and J 4 bases; bases outside gene matches: 12. CDR1 and CDR2 (germline): MDHEN, SYDVKM. CDR3 sequence reads: CASSLQGSDLYNEQFF. The CDR3 region has the DNA TGTGCCAGCAGCCTACAGGGGTCGGATCTATACAATGAGCAGTTCTTC.

This clonotype was counted a few times. The chain couples TRBV29-1 to TRBJ2-3, with 8 bases identical to TRBD1. The CDR3 is made up of 14 amino acids. The germline CDR1 and CDR2 sequences are SQVTM and ANQGSEA. V trimming: 3 bases; J trimming: 1 base; junction bases outside the gene matches: 3. The CDR3 protein is CSVETGDRTDTQYF. In DNA, the CDR3 is TGCAGCGTTGAGACAGGGGATCGCACAGATACGCAGTATTTT.

This clonotype was picked up many times. This sequence joins TRBV28 and TRBJ2-7; D perhaps matches TRBD1 (6 bases). The CDR3 runs 14 residues. Germline V gene sequence: CDR1 MDHEN, CDR2 SYDVKM. V was pared by 7 bases and J by 3 bases, with 16 bases between. The CDR3 sequence is CASIGVVQGYEQYF. DNA of the CDR3: TGTGCCAGCATAGGGGTGGTACAGGGCTACGAGCAGTACTTC.

V and J are TRBV10-3 and TRBJ2-1; TRBD2 matches at 7 bases. Germline V gene sequence: CDR1 ENHRY, CDR2 SYGVKD. This CDR3 is built from 16 residues. V trimming: 0 bases; J trimming: 1 base; junction bases outside the gene matches: 3. The CDR3 bases are TGTGCCATCAGTGAGTCTGGCGGGGGTTCCTACAATGAGCAGTTCTTC. Residues: CAISESGGGSYNEQFF.

The chain links TRBV6-5 to TRBJ2-2; 7 positions match TRBD2. With 2 bases clipped from V and 4 bases from J, the junction kept 7 bases outside the gene matches. Per germline, CDR1 MNHEY and CDR2 SVGAGI. This CDR3 region has 16 residues. CDR3 protein: CASSYGASGATGELFF. The CDR3 DNA follows: TGTGCCAGCAGTTACGGCGCTAGCGGTGCCACCGGGGAGCTGTTTTTT.

This clonotype appeared many times. The chain couples TRBV4-1 to TRBJ1-1; 9 bases are shared with TRBD1. The ends lost 2 bases at V and 4 bases at J; junction bases unmatched: 5. Germline loops: CDR1 MGHRA, CDR2 YSYEKL. This CDR3 has 15 residues. CDR3 in amino acids: CASSQRRQGGTEAFF. In DNA, the CDR3 is TGCGCCAGCAGCCAACGACGACAGGGGGGCACTGAAGCTTTCTTT.